Reported below is one T cell receptor (beta chain). Its target is unknown. This entry belongs to a study of T cell responses to AZD1222 COVID-19 vaccine. Findings of the study overall: A reported finding is that nearly half of spike-specific TCRs target unmutated variant regions. All repertoire sampling was performed exclusively after the peak T cell response. Compared with day 0, the breadth and depth of the Spike-specific TCR repertoire rose significantly after two doses of AZD1222. Regions 160-218 and 743-854 dominated among vaccine-associated CD4 TCRs spanning spike.

Sequencing was performed with immunoSEQ multiplex PCR; in TCRdb, only in-frame clones are kept and a portion is missing. The sample includes roughly 86,000 clones, 80% to 90% of them seen just once. The material was peripheral blood, obtained on day 0 of AZD1222 vaccination. This TCR derives from an adult in good health.

The CDR3 bases are TGTGCCAGCAGCCGCGGGATTTCTAATGAGCAGTTCTTC. Translation gives CASSRGISNEQFF. The rearrangement uses TRBV7-7 and TRBJ2-1, with a tentative D call TRBD2 (6 bases). Germline V gene sequence: CDR1 SSHAT, CDR2 FNYEAQ (reference sequence). Trimming cost V 5 bases and J 7 bases, with 12 bases left between them. The CDR3 covers 13 residues.